These T cell receptor beta chains were read from a single sample in a study of response to subunit inactivated influenza vaccine. TCRdb processed the RT-PCR reads anew with MiXCR; each CDR3 protein has one entry. The table lists roughly 150,000 distinct CDR3 sequences, around 9.9% of them singletons. Sample: non-naive T cells sorted from PBMCs, taken roughly 45 days after vaccination. Every receptor here comes from a man between 50 and 59 years old who received an inactivated influenza vaccine. Both conserved end residues are part of each CDR3. D genes are given only for firm matches. The size entry is marked missing in some rows and otherwise reads once, few, many or a size class.

V gene	clone size	D gene	J gene	CDR3 DNA	CDR3 protein
TRBV10-2	few	.	TRBJ2-5	TGCGCCAGCAGGCGGGTTTCCCAAGAGACCCAGTACTTC	CASRRVSQETQYF
TRBV20-1	few	.	TRBJ2-7	TGCAGTGCTAGAGATGAGGCCTGGAACTGGGGGGAGCAGTACTTC	CSARDEAWNWGEQYF
TRBV7-8	.	TRBD1	TRBJ1-2	TGTGCCAGCAGCCCTGTCAGGGGGGATGGCTACACCTTC	CASSPVRGDGYTF
TRBV11-2	.	.	TRBJ2-4	TGTGCCAGCAGCTTAGATAGAAGACTAGCCAAAAACATTCAGTACTTC	CASSLDRRLAKNIQYF
TRBV20-1	many	TRBD2	TRBJ2-2	TGCAGTGCTAGTTTAGCGGGGGGGCGTACCGGGGAGCTGTTTTTT	CSASLAGGRTGELFF
TRBV6-2/TRBV6-3	.	.	TRBJ2-5	TGTGCCAGCAGTTACGCTGGCATCCGGGAGACCCAGTACTTC	CASSYAGIRETQYF
TRBV20-1	many	.	TRBJ2-7	TGCAGTGCAATTAACCGACAGCTGTCCATGTGGGAGCAGTACTTC	CSAINRQLSMWEQYF
TRBV6-1	few	.	TRBJ1-1	TGTGCCAGCATCAAGGGGAACTACATGAACACTGAAGCTTTCTTT	CASIKGNYMNTEAFF
TRBV7-2	many	.	TRBJ2-3	TGTGCCAGCAAGCGCGGGAACACAGATACGCAGTATTTT	CASKRGNTDTQYF
TRBV9	.	TRBD2	TRBJ2-5	TGTGCCAGCAGCGTAGGTCGAGCGGGAGGGTCGGAGACCCAGTACTTC	CASSVGRAGGSETQYF
TRBV20-1	few	TRBD1	TRBJ1-6	TGCAGTGCTTCCGGGACAGGGGTTAATTCACCCCTCCACTTT	CSASGTGVNSPLHF
TRBV6-2/TRBV6-3	few	TRBD2	TRBJ2-7	TGTGCCAGCAGTTACTACTCTAGCGGGAGTTTCGAGCAGTACTTC	CASSYYSSGSFEQYF
TRBV29-1	many	TRBD2	TRBJ2-1	TGCAGCGTCAAGGGACTAGCGGGATTTGAGCAGTTCTTC	CSVKGLAGFEQFF
TRBV5-1	few	.	TRBJ2-5	TGCGCCAGCAGCTTGGCCGGCAGGGAAGAGACCCAGTACTTC	CASSLAGREETQYF
TRBV7-9	.	.	TRBJ1-5	TGTGCCAGCAGCCCCTGGGGGGAGGGGCAGCCCCAGCATTTT	CASSPWGEGQPQHF
TRBV20-1	many	.	TRBJ2-3	TGCAGTGCTAGCCCCGTAGCCAGGGATACGCAGTATTTT	CSASPVARDTQYF
TRBV2	few	TRBD1	TRBJ1-5	TGTGCCAGCAGTCCTTCGGTGACAGGGATGGATCAGCCCCAGCATTTT	CASSPSVTGMDQPQHF